These 24 T cell receptor beta chains originate from one sample sequenced in a study of CD8 T cells in ankylosing spondylitis. Using its own MiXCR run on the 5' RACE reads, TCRdb lists one record per CDR3 protein. The profile covers a few hundred thousand distinct CDR3 sequences, with 15% to 20% appearing a single time and approximately 33% taken by the ten largest. The sequencing sample was made of blood, either unsorted or a sorted T cell fraction (not recorded which). Receptors originate from a male donor with ankylosing spondylitis or in good health (not recorded which).

This clonotype was counted between two and nine times. The chain couples TRBV4-1 to TRBJ1-2; no clear D gene. Germline CDR1 MGHRA, CDR2 YSYEKL. Trimming took off 0 bases at V and 4 bases at J, with 15 bases between the two ends. The CDR3 consists of 16 residues. The DNA of the CDR3 is TGCGCCAGCAGCCAAGATCAGAGGTTTCGGGCCTATGGCTACACCTTC. This gives the protein CASSQDQRFRAYGYTF.

This clonotype was counted a few times. This chain links TRBV7-9 with TRBJ2-3, with unresolved D. Germline values: CDR1 SEHNR, CDR2 FQNEAQ (reference sequence). This CDR3 region has 15 residues. V was trimmed by 4 bases and J by 1 base, leaving 12 bases between them. The CDR3 spells CASSSGWARTDTQYF. The CDR3 bases are TGTGCCAGCAGCTCAGGTTGGGCGCGCACAGATACGCAGTATTTT.

This clonotype was seen only a few times. The J gene is TRBJ1-3, the V gene TRBV28; D gene unclear. Per the germline V gene, CDR1 is MDHEN and CDR2 is SYDVKM. The V gene lost 3 bases and the J gene lost 4 bases, with 16 bases spanning the gap. The CDR3 is 16 amino acids. The CDR3 reads CASSLDQNGRGNTIYF. CDR3 sequence (DNA): TGTGCCAGCAGTTTGGACCAAAACGGGAGGGGAAACACCATATATTTT.

The rearrangement links TRBV5-1 to TRBJ2-7; D call uncertain. The V gene lost 5 bases and the J gene lost 4 bases, with 13 bases spanning the gap. CDR1 is SGHRS and CDR2 is YFSETQ in the germline V gene. The CDR3 consists of 13 residues. The CDR3 loop is CASRTEIGYEQYF. Written as DNA, the CDR3 is TGCGCCAGCAGAACGGAGATCGGATACGAGCAGTACTTC.

This clonotype was seen a few times. The CDR3 loop reads CASSQGTSGLDEQYF. The CDR3 DNA is TGTGCCAGCAGCCAAGGGACTAGCGGTCTCGATGAGCAGTACTTC. The chain recombines TRBV3-1 with TRBJ2-7; 10 bases are a match to TRBD2. This CDR3 contains 15 residues. The V segment lost 1 base and the J segment 7 bases; nucleotides outside the gene matches: 7. Looked up from germline, CDR1 is LGHDT and CDR2 is YNNKEL (reference sequence).

This clonotype was observed a handful of times. V is TRBV28 and J is TRBJ2-5; D gene uncertain. V gave up 5 bases and J gave up 0 bases, with 13 bases separating them. Per germline, CDR1 MDHEN and CDR2 SYDVKM. The CDR3 is 15 amino acids. The CDR3 nucleotides are TGTGCCAGCAGTCCGCCCTCGGGCTACCAAGAGACCCAGTACTTC. Translated: CASSPPSGYQETQYF.

This clonotype was seen ten or more times. As DNA, the CDR3 is TGCGCCAGCAGCTTGGAAGGGGAGGGTTACAATGAGCAGTTCTTC. This codes for CASSLEGEGYNEQFF. The J gene is TRBJ2-1, the V gene TRBV5-1; 7 nucleotides align to TRBD2. V was clipped by 0 bases and J by 4 bases; unmatched bases: 4. Germline CDR1 and CDR2: SGHRS and YFSETQ. CDR3 length: 15 residues. The full variable domain, in which reference TRBV5-1 and TRBJ2-1 provide the parts outside the CDR3, is KAGVTQTPRYLIKTRGQQVTLSCSPISGHRSVSWYQQTPGQGLQFLFEYFSETQRNKGNFPGRFSGRQFSNSRSEMNVSTLELGDSALYLCASSLEGEGYNEQFFGPGTRLTVL.

V is TRBV10-3 and J is TRBJ1-5; D is ambiguous. Germline V gene sequence: CDR1 ENHRY, CDR2 SYGVKD. Between the trimmed V and J ends, which lost 10 bases and 2 bases, there was a span of 18 bases. The CDR3 covers 15 residues. CDR3 in amino acids: CATSAEEFGNQPQHF. CDR3 bases: TGTGCCACTTCTGCTGAGGAATTTGGCAATCAGCCCCAGCATTTT.

A few counts support this clonotype. The V call is TRBV27, the J call TRBJ2-5, with D perhaps TRBD1 (6 bases). CDR3 length equals 14 residues. Germline V gene lookup returns CDR1 MNHEY and CDR2 SMNVEV (reference sequence). V shed 4 bases and J shed 1 base, with 10 bases lying between them. CDR3 nucleotides: TGTGCCAGCAGTTACACAGGGTTCCAAGAGACCCAGTACTTC. This translates into CASSYTGFQETQYF.

This clonotype occurred a few times. The J gene is TRBJ2-7, the V gene TRBV7-8, with 11 bases identical to TRBD2. With 5 bases clipped from V and 3 bases from J, the junction kept 6 bases outside the gene matches. There are 15 residues in the CDR3. The germline V gene encodes CDR1 SGHVS and CDR2 FQNEAQ. In DNA form, the CDR3 reads TGTGCCAGCAGCCAGGGACTAGCGGAACGCTACGAGCAGTACTTC. This sequence encodes CASSQGLAERYEQYF.

The CDR3 reads CASLSQFSGYTF. The CDR3 region has the DNA TGTGCCAGCCTCAGTCAGTTCTCTGGCTACACCTTC. V and J are TRBV12-3 or TRBV12-4 and TRBJ1-2; unclear D gene. The CDR3 is made up of 12 amino acids. Between the trimmed V and J ends, which lost 8 bases and 7 bases, there was a span of 14 bases.

The chain combines TRBV7-9 with TRBJ1-3; 8 bases line up with TRBD1. CDR1 and CDR2 from the germline V gene are SEHNR and FQNEAQ (reference sequence). The CDR3 is 15 amino acids. J was trimmed by 0 bases and V by 5 bases; bases with no gene match: 3. The CDR3 sequence: CASSRDRGSGNTIYF. For the CDR3, the DNA is TGTGCCAGCAGCCGCGACAGGGGCTCTGGAAACACCATATATTTT.

The chain carries TRBV2 and TRBJ1-6; D is undetermined. V gave up 5 bases and J gave up 8 bases, with 16 bases separating them. CDR1 and CDR2 from the germline V gene are SNHLY and FYNNEI. The CDR3 length is 15 residues. The CDR3 region has the DNA TGTGCCAGCAGTAAATGGGTCAAAGGAGATTCACCCCTCCACTTT. This sequence encodes CASSKWVKGDSPLHF. The full variable domain, its missing parts supplied by reference TRBV2 and TRBJ1-6, is EPEVTQTPSHQVTQMGQEVILRCVPISNHLYFYWYRQILGQKVEFLVSFYNNEISEKSEIFDDQFSVERPDGSNFTLKIRSTKLEDSAMYFCASSKWVKGDSPLHFGNGTRLTVT.

This clonotype has only a few counts. The junction and the germline gene differ at one end; a read error may be behind it. The chain uses TRBV29-1 and TRBJ2-1; 7 bases line up with TRBD1. CDR3 length: 14 amino acids. Germline lookup yields CDR1 SQVTM and CDR2 ANQGSEA. CDR3 in amino acids: CSVEDRDSYNEQFF. CDR3 DNA: TGCAGCGTCGAAGACAGGGACTCCTACAATGAGCAGTTCTTC.

This clonotype was counted a few times. The V gene is TRBV4-1, the J gene TRBJ2-1; TRBD2 is a possible D gene (6 bases). CDR1 is MGHRA, CDR2 YSYEKL, per germline. V lost 2 bases to trimming and J lost 1 base, with 6 bases between them. The CDR3 extends over 14 amino acids. CDR3 DNA sequence: TGCGCCAGCAGCCAACGGGAGTCCTACAATGAGCAGTTCTTC. This sequence encodes CASSQRESYNEQFF.

This clonotype has a count of ten or more. V gene TRBV4-3 combines with J gene TRBJ2-1, with D unclear. The CDR3 covers 16 residues. Germline V lookup: CDR1 LGHNA, CDR2 YSLEER. Trimming took 2 bases from V and 7 from J, leaving 18 bases between them. This chain's CDR3 is CASSQNPQGPSNEQFF. CDR3 sequence (DNA): TGCGCCAGCAGCCAAAACCCCCAAGGACCTTCTAATGAGCAGTTCTTC.

This clonotype was seen a handful of times. The CDR3 sequence is CASSRGLNNEQFF. DNA for the CDR3: TGTGCCAGCAGCCGAGGACTAAACAATGAGCAGTTCTTC. V usage is TRBV7-2 and J usage is TRBJ2-1; TRBD2 is a possible D gene (6 bases). The CDR3 consists of 13 residues. Germline V gene lookup returns CDR1 SGHTA and CDR2 FQGNSA. With 5 bases removed from V and 5 bases from J, the gap between germline ends came to 10 bases.

This clonotype showed up just a few times. In DNA, the CDR3 is TGCGCCAGCAGCCAAGATCCGGCAGGGGCCTCCTACGAGCAGTACTTC. Its protein product is CASSQDPAGASYEQYF. V is TRBV4-1 and J is TRBJ2-7, with a tentative D call TRBD1 (6 bases). CDR1 is MGHRA and CDR2 is YSYEKL in the germline V gene. CDR3 length equals 16 residues. Trimming took 0 bases from V and 0 from J, leaving 12 bases between them.

A few counts support this clonotype. The rearrangement uses TRBV11-2 and TRBJ2-5, with D tentatively TRBD1 (6 bases). Trimming pared 4 bases from V and 3 bases from J, leaving 15 bases between. Germline-derived CDR1 and CDR2 are SGHAT and FQNNGV. CDR3 length: 15 amino acids. The CDR3, as DNA: TGTGCCAGCAGCTCCCTATCGGACAGCGAAGAGACCCAGTACTTC. Translation: CASSSLSDSEETQYF.

The V and J genes are TRBV20-1 and TRBJ2-5; D gene unclear. This CDR3 has 13 amino acids. V was cut by 1 base and J by 1 base, with 7 bases left in between. The germline V gene has CDR1 DFQATT and CDR2 SNEGSKA (reference sequence). The CDR3 coding sequence is TGCAGTGCTAGAGGGCTCGGCCAAGAGACCCAGTACTTC. It is translated as CSARGLGQETQYF.

The chain couples TRBV4-3 to TRBJ2-1, with D uncertain. The germline V gene encodes CDR1 LGHNA and CDR2 YSLEER. The CDR3 is 17 amino acids. Trimming cost V 0 bases and J 0 bases, with 12 bases left between them. The CDR3 is CASSQDSVFSSYNEQFF. For the CDR3, the DNA is TGCGCCAGCAGCCAAGACAGCGTCTTTAGCTCCTACAATGAGCAGTTCTTC.

This clonotype was seen only once. The gene calls are TRBV7-6 and TRBJ2-1, with D unresolved. Germline CDR1 reads SGHVS; CDR2 reads FNYEAQ. Deletions cut 0 bases from V and 6 bases from J, with 15 bases between. The CDR3 sequence is 16 residues long. The CDR3 region has the DNA TGTGCCAGCAGCTTAGCGTTACCAGATATCCCCAATGAGCAGTTCTTC. Amino acid sequence: CASSLALPDIPNEQFF.

In its sample, this clonotype was seen a few times. The chain is built from TRBV3-1 and TRBJ1-5, with 7 bases matching TRBD1. Germline loops: CDR1 LGHDT, CDR2 YNNKEL (reference sequence). CDR3 length: 16 amino acids. V gave up 1 base and J gave up 7 bases; unmatched junction bases: 10. The CDR3 DNA follows: TGTGCCAGCAGCCAAGTTCGGCAGGGGGTCTACCAGCCCCAGCATTTT. Translating it yields CASSQVRQGVYQPQHF.

The CDR3 region has the DNA TGCGCCAGCAGCCAAGTGTTTCAGGGTTGGACTAACTATGGCTACACCTTC. Protein product: CASSQVFQGWTNYGYTF. The rearrangement joins TRBV4-1 to TRBJ1-2; D may be TRBD1 (5 bases). The V gene's germline CDR1 is MGHRA and CDR2 YSYEKL. This CDR3 has 17 residues. V was pared by 1 base and J by 0 bases, with 15 bases between.